These T cell receptor beta chains were read from a single sample in a study of T-cell memory formation after mild COVID-19. In TCRdb, the 5' RACE reads were re-called with MiXCR into one record per CDR3 protein. The sample yields roughly 260,000 distinct CDR3 sequences, around 15% seen once. Sequenced material: PBMCs or a T cell subset sorted from them (not recorded which). Receptor source: a man aged 18 to 29 who had mild COVID-19 (a few samples of this study predate the infection). Cell type and time point are not known. Both conserved end residues are part of each CDR3. The D gene is left open where the match is weak. Where a row states a size, it is once, few, many or the class of an expanded clone; other rows omit it.

clone size | D gene | J gene | V gene | CDR3 DNA | CDR3 protein
- | - | TRBJ2-5 | TRBV29-1 | TGCGGGACGGACCAAGAGACCCAGTACTTC | CGTDQETQYF
few | - | TRBJ1-1 | TRBV20-1 | TGCAGTGCTAGGAAACCTCCAGGGAACACTGAAGCTTTCTTT | CSARKPPGNTEAFF
- | - | TRBJ1-6 | TRBV27 | TGTGCCAGCCAGAACTGGGGCGATTCACCCCTCCACTTT | CASQNWGDSPLHF
- | - | TRBJ1-2 | TRBV7-3 | TGTGCCAGCAGCTTGGGACCGATGCCAGATTCTGGCTACACCTTC | CASSLGPMPDSGYTF
- | - | TRBJ2-1 | TRBV20-1 | TGCAGGCTGGGGGGGGGGCCGGTGAGGCCCTACAATGAGCAGTTCTTC | CRLGGGPVRPYNEQFF
- | - | TRBJ2-1 | TRBV12-3/TRBV12-4 | TGTGCCAGCAGTTTATCGGTAGCCTTCTACAATGAGCAGTTCTTC | CASSLSVAFYNEQFF
many | - | TRBJ2-2 | TRBV7-2 | TGTGCCAGCAGCGTACAGGGACCCGGGGAGCTGTTTTTT | CASSVQGPGELFF
- | - | TRBJ2-1 | TRBV5-1 | TGCGCCAGCAGCTTGCTGAACTCCTACAATGAGCAGTTCTTC | CASSLLNSYNEQFF
- | - | TRBJ1-2 | TRBV5-1 | TGCGCCAGCAGCCGAATGCCGGAGAGGACGCCTTATGGCTACACCTTC | CASSRMPERTPYGYTF
few | TRBD1 | TRBJ2-7 | TRBV5-1 | TGCGCCAGCAGCTTCACAGGGGTAATCTACGAGCAGTACTTC | CASSFTGVIYEQYF
once | TRBD1 | TRBJ1-4 | TRBV28 | TGTGCCAGCAGTTACGCCTACAGGGGGAGGAGGGAAAAACTGTTTTTT | CASSYAYRGRREKLFF
few | TRBD1 | TRBJ1-1 | TRBV5-1 | TGCGCCAGTCACAGGGGGAGGAGGGCTGAAGCTTTCTTT | CASHRGRRAEAFF
few | TRBD2 | TRBJ2-1 | TRBV11-2 | TGTGCCAGCAGCTACTTAATAGCGGGAGGGTACAATGAGCAGTTCTTC | CASSYLIAGGYNEQFF
many | - | TRBJ2-1 | TRBV20-1 | TGCAGTGCGGTACTCAGGGGAAGTGAGCAGTTCTTC | CSAVLRGSEQFF
- | TRBD2 | TRBJ2-2 | TRBV11-2 | TGTGCCAGCAGCCCACGACTAGCGTGGGCCGGGGAGCTGTTTTTT | CASSPRLAWAGELFF
few | - | TRBJ2-3 | TRBV12-3/TRBV12-4 | TGTGCCAGCAGCAAAATAGATCCCACAGATACGCAGTATTTT | CASSKIDPTDTQYF
- | TRBD1 | TRBJ2-2 | TRBV29-1 | TGCAGCGTTCGACGGGACAGGGGCACCGGGGAGCTGTTTTTT | CSVRRDRGTGELFF
few | - | TRBJ2-3 | TRBV24-1 | TGTGCCACCAGTGACCCCCGAGCCACAGATACGCAGTATTTT | CATSDPRATDTQYF
- | TRBD2 | TRBJ2-1 | TRBV10-3 | TGTGCCATCAGTGTGAATCTAGCGGGGGCTTCGGGAGGCTACAATGAGCAGTTCTTC | CAISVNLAGASGGYNEQFF
- | - | TRBJ2-1 | TRBV7-2 | TGTGCCAGCAGCCCAAGGACCCTCGATGAGCAGTTCTTC | CASSPRTLDEQFF
- | - | TRBJ1-1 | TRBV27 | TGTGCCAGCAGTTGGGGGTCCACAGGGCGGGCCACTGAAGCTTTCTTT | CASSWGSTGRATEAFF
- | TRBD1 | TRBJ2-5 | TRBV7-9 | TGTGCCAGCAGCTACCCCCCGGGACAGGGGGAAGAGACCCAGTACTTC | CASSYPPGQGEETQYF
- | - | TRBJ1-1 | TRBV5-1 | TGCGCCAGCAGCTTGGCGGGGTTGTCTGAAGCTTTCTTT | CASSLAGLSEAFF
few | - | TRBJ1-2 | TRBV27 | TGTGCCAGCAGTGCCCGCAGGGGTTGGAGCTTTGACGGCTACACCTTC | CASSARRGWSFDGYTF
- | - | TRBJ1-1 | TRBV5-1 | TGCGCCAGCAGCTTAGGGCGGCCGAACACTGAAGCTTTCTTT | CASSLGRPNTEAFF
- | TRBD2 | TRBJ2-2 | TRBV7-2 | TGTGCCAGCAGCCGCCGGACTAGCTGGGCCGGGGAGCTGTTTTTT | CASSRRTSWAGELFF
- | - | TRBJ2-3 | TRBV28 | TGTGCCAGCAACATTGGTGCTAGCACAGATACGCAGTATTTT | CASNIGASTDTQYF